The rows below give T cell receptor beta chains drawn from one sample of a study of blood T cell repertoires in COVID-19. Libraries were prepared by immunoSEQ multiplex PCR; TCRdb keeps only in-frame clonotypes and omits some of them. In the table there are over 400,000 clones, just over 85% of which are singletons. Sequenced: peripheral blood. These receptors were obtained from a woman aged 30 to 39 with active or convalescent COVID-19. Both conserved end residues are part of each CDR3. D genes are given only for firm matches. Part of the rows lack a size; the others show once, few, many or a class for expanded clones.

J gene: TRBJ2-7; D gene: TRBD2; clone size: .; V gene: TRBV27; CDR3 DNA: TGTGCCAGCAGCCCCTCACTGGGAGGGTTCCACGAGCAGTACTTC; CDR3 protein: CASSPSLGGFHEQYF
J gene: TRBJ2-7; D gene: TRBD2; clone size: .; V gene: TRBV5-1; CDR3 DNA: TGCGCCAGCAGCTCGAGCGGGGGTTACGAGCAGTACTTC; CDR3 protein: CASSSSGGYEQYF
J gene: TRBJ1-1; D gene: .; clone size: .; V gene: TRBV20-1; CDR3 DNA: TGCAGTGCTAGTAGGGGCGGCACTGAAGCTTTCTTT; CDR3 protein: CSASRGGTEAFF
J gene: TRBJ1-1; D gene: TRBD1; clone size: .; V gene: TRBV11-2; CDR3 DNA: TGTGCCAGCAGCTGGGACAGGGAGAACACTGAAGCTTTCTTT; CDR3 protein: CASSWDRENTEAFF
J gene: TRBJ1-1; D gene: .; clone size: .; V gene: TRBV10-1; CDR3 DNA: TGCGCCAGCAGTGAGTCGACTTACCAAGACAGCCCGAACACTGAAGCTTTCTTT; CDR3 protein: CASSESTYQDSPNTEAFF
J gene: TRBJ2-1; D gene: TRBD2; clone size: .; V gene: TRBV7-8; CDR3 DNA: TGTGCCAGCAGCCCGGAAGTTCGGGGGGGGAATGAGCAGTTCTTC; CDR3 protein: CASSPEVRGGNEQFF
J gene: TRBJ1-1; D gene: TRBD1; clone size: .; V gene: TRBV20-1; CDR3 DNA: TGCAGTGCTAGTGGGGACAGGGAGAACACTGAAGCTTTCTTT; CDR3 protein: CSASGDRENTEAFF
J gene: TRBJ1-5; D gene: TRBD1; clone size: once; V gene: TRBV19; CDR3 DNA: TGTGCCAGTAGTACGACAGGGGGTAGCAATCAGCCCCAGCATTTT; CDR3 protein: CASSTTGGSNQPQHF
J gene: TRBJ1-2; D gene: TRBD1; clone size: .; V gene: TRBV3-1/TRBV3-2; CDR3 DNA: TGTGCCAGCAGCCAAGAAAGGACAGGGGGCGGAAACTATGGCTACACCTTC; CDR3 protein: CASSQERTGGGNYGYTF
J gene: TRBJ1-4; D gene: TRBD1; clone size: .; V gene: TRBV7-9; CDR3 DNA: TGTGCCAGCAGCTTAGCCCATTACGGGACAGGGGATGAAAAACTGTTTTTT; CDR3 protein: CASSLAHYGTGDEKLFF
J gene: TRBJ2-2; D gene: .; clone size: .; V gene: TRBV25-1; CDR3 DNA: TGTGCCAGCACTCCGGGGACGAACACCGGGGAGCTGTTTTTT; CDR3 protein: CASTPGTNTGELFF
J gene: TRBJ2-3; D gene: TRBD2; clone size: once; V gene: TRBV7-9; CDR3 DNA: TGTGCCAGCAGCCCCATGGGACTAGCGGGAGTCGACGATACGCAGTATTTT; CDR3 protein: CASSPMGLAGVDDTQYF
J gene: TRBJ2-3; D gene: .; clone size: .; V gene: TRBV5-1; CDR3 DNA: TGCGCCAGCAGCTCAATCCTGACTGGCGGGGATACGCAGTATTTT; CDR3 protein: CASSSILTGGDTQYF
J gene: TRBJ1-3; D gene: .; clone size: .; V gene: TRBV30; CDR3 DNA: TGTGCCTGGAGTAAACAAGGAAACACCATATATTTT; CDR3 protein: CAWSKQGNTIYF
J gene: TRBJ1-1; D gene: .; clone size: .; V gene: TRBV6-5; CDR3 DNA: TGTGCCAGCCTAGGGGCCGTGAACACTGAAGCTTTCTTT; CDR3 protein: CASLGAVNTEAFF
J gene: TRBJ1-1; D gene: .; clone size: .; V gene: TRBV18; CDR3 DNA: TGTGCCAGCTCACCCACAGGAGTCACTGAAGCTTTCTTT; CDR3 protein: CASSPTGVTEAFF
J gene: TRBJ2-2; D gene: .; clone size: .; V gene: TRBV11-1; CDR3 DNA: TGTGCCAGCAGCCGAGATCTACAGGCCGGGGAGCTGTTTTTT; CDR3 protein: CASSRDLQAGELFF
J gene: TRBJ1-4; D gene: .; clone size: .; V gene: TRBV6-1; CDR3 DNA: TGTGCCAGCAGTGAACGGAGGACTAATGAAAAACTGTTTTTT; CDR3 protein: CASSERRTNEKLFF
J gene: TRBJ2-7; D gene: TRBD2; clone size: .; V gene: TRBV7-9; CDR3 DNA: TGTGCCAGCAGCTTAGTTTTAGCGGGAGGCTACGAGCAGTACTTC; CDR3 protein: CASSLVLAGGYEQYF
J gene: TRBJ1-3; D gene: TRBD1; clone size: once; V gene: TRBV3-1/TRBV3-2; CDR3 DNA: TGTGCCAGCAGCCCTAGGACAGGGGAAAACACCATATATTTT; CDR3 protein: CASSPRTGENTIYF
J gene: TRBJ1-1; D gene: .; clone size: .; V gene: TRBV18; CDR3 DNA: TGTGCCAGCTCACCATGGGAGTACACTGAAGCTTTCTTT; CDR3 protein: CASSPWEYTEAFF
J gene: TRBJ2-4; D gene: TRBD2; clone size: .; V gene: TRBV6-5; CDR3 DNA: TGTGCCAGCAGTACAGTAGCGGGGGGGACGTTTCAGTACTTC; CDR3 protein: CASSTVAGGTFQYF
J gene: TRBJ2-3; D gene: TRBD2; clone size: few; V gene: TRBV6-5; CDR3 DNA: TGTGCCAGCAGTTACTTCGAGCGGGGGGGTTCGGATACGCAGTATTTT; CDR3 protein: CASSYFERGGSDTQYF
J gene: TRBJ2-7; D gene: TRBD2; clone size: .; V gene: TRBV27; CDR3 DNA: TGTGCCAGCAGTTTAGGTGGAGCGGGGGGTCCCGTCTACGAGCAGTACTTC; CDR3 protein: CASSLGGAGGPVYEQYF
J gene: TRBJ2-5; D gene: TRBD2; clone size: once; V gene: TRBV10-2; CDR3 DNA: TGCGCCAGCAGACTATCCAGCGGGGGGGCTTTTGAGACCCAGTACTTC; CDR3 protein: CASRLSSGGAFETQYF
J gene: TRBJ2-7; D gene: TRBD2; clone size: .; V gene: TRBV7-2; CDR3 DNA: TGTGCCAGCAGCTACCGACTAGCGGGAGATTACGAGCAGTACTTC; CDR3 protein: CASSYRLAGDYEQYF
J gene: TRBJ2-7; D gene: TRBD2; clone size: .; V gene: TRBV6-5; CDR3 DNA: TGTGCCAGCAGTCTCTCCGGGACTAGAGACTACGAGCAGTACTTC; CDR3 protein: CASSLSGTRDYEQYF
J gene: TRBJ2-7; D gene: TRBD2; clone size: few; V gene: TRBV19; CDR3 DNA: TGTGCCAGTAGTATAGGGGCCCCTTCGGGAGGGAGCTCCTACGAGCAGTACTTC; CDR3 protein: CASSIGAPSGGSSYEQYF
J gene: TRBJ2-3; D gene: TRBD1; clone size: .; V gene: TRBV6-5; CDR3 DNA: TGTGCCAGCAGCCTACAGGGGGCATATACGCAGTATTTT; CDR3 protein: CASSLQGAYTQYF
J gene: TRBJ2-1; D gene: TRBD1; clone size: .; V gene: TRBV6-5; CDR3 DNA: TGTGCCAGCAGTTACTCGGGGGACAGGGTCTACAATGAGCAGTTCTTC; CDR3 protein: CASSYSGDRVYNEQFF
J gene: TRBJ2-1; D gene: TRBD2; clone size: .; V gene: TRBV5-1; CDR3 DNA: TGCGCCAGCAGCTTGACTAGCGGGAGTAAGAATGAGCAGTTCTTC; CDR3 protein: CASSLTSGSKNEQFF
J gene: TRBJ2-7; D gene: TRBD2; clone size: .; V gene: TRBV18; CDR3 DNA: TGTGCCAGCTCACCCGTCACTAGCGGGGGGTCCGGCGAGCAGTACTTC; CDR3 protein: CASSPVTSGGSGEQYF
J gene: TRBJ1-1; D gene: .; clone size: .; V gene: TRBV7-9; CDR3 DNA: TGTGCCAGCAGCTTATTACAGAACACTGAAGCTTTCTTT; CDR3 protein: CASSLLQNTEAFF
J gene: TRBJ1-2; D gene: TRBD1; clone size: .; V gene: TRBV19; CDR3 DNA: TGTGCCAGTAGTTCTGGGACAGCTTCCGTCTATGGCTACACCTTC; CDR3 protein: CASSSGTASVYGYTF
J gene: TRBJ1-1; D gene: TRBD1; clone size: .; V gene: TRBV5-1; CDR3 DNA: TGCGCCAGCAGCGGTGGACAGGATGGCACTGAAGCTTTCTTT; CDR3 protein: CASSGGQDGTEAFF
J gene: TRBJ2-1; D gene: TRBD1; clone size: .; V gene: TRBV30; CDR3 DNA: TGTGCCTGGAGTAACGGACAGGGGTGGGGGGATGAGCAGTTCTTC; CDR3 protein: CAWSNGQGWGDEQFF
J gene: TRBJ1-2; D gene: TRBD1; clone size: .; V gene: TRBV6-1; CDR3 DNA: TGTGCCAGCAGTGAAGGACAGGGAGGCTATGGCTACACCTTC; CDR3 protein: CASSEGQGGYGYTF
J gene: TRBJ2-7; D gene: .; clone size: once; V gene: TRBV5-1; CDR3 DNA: TGCGCCAGCAGCTTGGATGCTGGCTCCAACTACGAGCAGTACTTC; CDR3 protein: CASSLDAGSNYEQYF
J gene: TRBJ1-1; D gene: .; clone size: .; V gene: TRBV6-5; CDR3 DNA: TGTGCCAGCAGTTACTCAGGGGGCACTGAAGCTTTCTTT; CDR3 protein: CASSYSGGTEAFF
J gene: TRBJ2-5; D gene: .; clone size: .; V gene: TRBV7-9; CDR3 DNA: TGTGCCAGCTTGTTGTGTGACCGGACCCAAGGGGGACAAGAGACCCAGTACTTC; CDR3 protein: CASLLCDRTQGGQETQYF
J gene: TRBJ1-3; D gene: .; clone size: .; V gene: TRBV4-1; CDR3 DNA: TGCGCCAGCAGCCAAGAGGGAGGCACCATATATTTT; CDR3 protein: CASSQEGGTIYF
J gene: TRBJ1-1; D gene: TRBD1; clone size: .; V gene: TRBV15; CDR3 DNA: TGTGCCACCAGCAGCCGGACAGGGTATGAAGCTTTCTTT; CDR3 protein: CATSSRTGYEAFF
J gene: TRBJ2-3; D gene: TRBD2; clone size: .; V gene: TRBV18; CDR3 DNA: TGTGCCAGCTCACCGTCCCTAGCGGGGGGTTCAGATACGCAGTATTTT; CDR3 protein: CASSPSLAGGSDTQYF
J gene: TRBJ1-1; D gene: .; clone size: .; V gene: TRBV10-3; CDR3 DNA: TGTGCCATCACGGAGGGCATGAACACTGAAGCTTTCTTT; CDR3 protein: CAITEGMNTEAFF
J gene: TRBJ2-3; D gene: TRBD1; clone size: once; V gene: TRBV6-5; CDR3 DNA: TGTGCCAGCAGAACGACAGGGAAAGATACGCAGTATTTT; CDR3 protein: CASRTTGKDTQYF
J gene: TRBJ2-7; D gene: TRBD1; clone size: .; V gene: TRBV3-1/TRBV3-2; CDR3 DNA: TGTGCCAGCAGCCAAGGGACAGGGGGGTACGAGCAGTACTTC; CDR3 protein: CASSQGTGGYEQYF